This T cell receptor beta chain was sequenced during a study of neurological immune-mediated disorders. The sorted libraries started from 850,000 to 1,000,000 CD4+ or CD8+ T cells. The sample holds many counts of this clonotype. Antigen unknown. With 10-nucleotide random UMIs included, cDNA was synthesized by 5'RACE. Each CDR3 protein gets one entry after TCRdb re-called the 5' RACE reads with MiXCR. The sample records 30,000 to 45,000 distinct CDR3 sequences, approximately 5.1% being singletons. Overall study results and limits: None of the CDR3 amino acid sequences found in expanded clones was shared across subjects. This suggests that the TCR-beta repertoires were private in all groups.

Sample: CD4+ T cells from blood. The sequence was collected from a man in his late teens or twenties in good health.

The CDR3 here is CASSISGESTDTQYF. DNA for the CDR3: TGCGCCAGCAGCATATCAGGGGAAAGCACAGATACGCAGTATTTT. This chain connects TRBV5-1 to TRBJ2-3, with D possibly being TRBD1 (6 bases). The V and J ends lost 4 bases and 0 bases respectively, with 12 bases between them. The CDR3 sequence is 15 residues long. Germline lookup yields CDR1 SGHRS and CDR2 YFSETQ.